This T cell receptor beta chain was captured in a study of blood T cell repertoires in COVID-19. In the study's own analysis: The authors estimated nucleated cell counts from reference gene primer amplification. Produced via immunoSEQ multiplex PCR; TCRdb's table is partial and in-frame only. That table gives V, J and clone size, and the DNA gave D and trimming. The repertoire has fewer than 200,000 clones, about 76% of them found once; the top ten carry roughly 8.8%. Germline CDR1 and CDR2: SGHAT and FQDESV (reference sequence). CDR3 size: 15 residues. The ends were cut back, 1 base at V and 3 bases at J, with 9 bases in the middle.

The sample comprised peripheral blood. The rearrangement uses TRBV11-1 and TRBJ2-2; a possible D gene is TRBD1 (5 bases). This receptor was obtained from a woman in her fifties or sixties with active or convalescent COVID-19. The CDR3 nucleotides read TGTGCCAGCAGCTTAGGACAGCTTGACACCGGGGAGCTGTTTTTT. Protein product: CASSLGQLDTGELFF.